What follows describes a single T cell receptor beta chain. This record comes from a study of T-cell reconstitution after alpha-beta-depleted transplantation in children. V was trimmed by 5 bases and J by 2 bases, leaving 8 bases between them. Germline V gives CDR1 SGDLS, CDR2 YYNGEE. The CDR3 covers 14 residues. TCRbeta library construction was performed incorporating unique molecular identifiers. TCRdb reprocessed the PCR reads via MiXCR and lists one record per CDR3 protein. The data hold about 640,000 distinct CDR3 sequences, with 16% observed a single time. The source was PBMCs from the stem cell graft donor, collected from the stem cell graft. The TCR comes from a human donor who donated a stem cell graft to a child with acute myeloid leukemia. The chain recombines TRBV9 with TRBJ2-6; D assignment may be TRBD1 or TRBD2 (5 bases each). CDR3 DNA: TGTGCCAGCAGTGTGGGGGCTGGGGCCAACGTCCTGACTTTC. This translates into CASSVGAGANVLTF.